Listed below are T cell receptor beta chains from one sample, sequenced in a study of cytomegalovirus exposure and HLA in healthy donors. TCRdb's table, derived via immunoSEQ multiplex PCR, lists solely in-frame clones and lacks some. The sample records around 120,000 clones, about 81% being singletons. Input material: PBMCs. These TCRs come from a woman aged 40 to 50 in good health and CMV-seropositive. Each CDR3 is given with its conserved first and last residue. D genes are given only for firm matches. Expanded clones get a size class; other rows say once, few or many, or leave the size out.

v_call	d_call	clone_size	j_call	cdr3_aa	cdr3_nt
TRBV27	NA	NA	TRBJ2-7	CASSLSGMEHRGQYF	TGTGCCAGCAGTTTATCGGGTATGGAGCATCGAGGGCAGTACTTC
TRBV5-6	TRBD1	NA	TRBJ1-2	CASSFRGVGTFGYTF	TGTGCCAGCAGCTTCAGGGGGGTTGGGACATTTGGCTACACCTTC
TRBV19	TRBD2	once	TRBJ2-3	CASSILRSSGDTDTQYF	TGTGCCAGTAGTATTCTCCGGTCTAGCGGTGACACAGATACGCAGTATTTT
TRBV19	NA	NA	TRBJ2-1	CASSTPPGEQFF	TGTGCCAGTAGCACGCCTCCGGGAGAGCAGTTCTTC
TRBV10-3	NA	NA	TRBJ1-3	CAIKFGTIRNTIYF	TGTGCCATCAAGTTTGGGACAATCAGAAACACCATATATTTT
TRBV5-4	NA	NA	TRBJ1-2	CASTQVDSPSGYTF	TGTGCCAGCACCCAAGTGGACAGTCCCTCTGGCTACACCTTC
TRBV2	TRBD1	NA	TRBJ1-2	CASSDSGTAGYTF	TGTGCCAGCAGTGACAGTGGGACAGCTGGCTACACCTTC
TRBV19	NA	once	TRBJ2-5	CASSPNSYQETQYF	TGTGCCAGTAGTCCCAACAGTTACCAAGAGACCCAGTACTTC
TRBV5-1	NA	few	TRBJ1-1	CASSLTTTEAFF	TGCGCCAGCAGCTTAACAACCACTGAAGCTTTCTTT
TRBV7-7	TRBD2	NA	TRBJ2-3	CASSPQLAGGHTDTQYF	TGTGCTAGCAGCCCCCAACTAGCGGGGGGGCACACAGATACGCAGTATTTT
TRBV7-3	TRBD1	NA	TRBJ2-7	CASSLTGDREQYF	TGTGCCAGCAGCTTGACAGGGGATAGGGAGCAGTACTTC
TRBV2	NA	once	TRBJ1-2	CASSEYSGAGYTF	TGTGCCAGCAGTGAATATTCAGGGGCGGGCTACACCTTC
TRBV6-6	TRBD1	NA	TRBJ1-2	CASRTGGSNYGYTF	TGTGCCAGCAGGACAGGGGGCAGCAACTATGGCTACACCTTC
TRBV19	NA	NA	TRBJ1-5	CASLPRTASNQPQHF	TGTGCCAGTCTACCCCGGACAGCTAGCAATCAGCCCCAGCATTTT
TRBV11-2	TRBD2	NA	TRBJ2-7	CASSLSPRGGAGGYEQYF	TGTGCCAGCAGCTTAAGTCCACGAGGGGGAGCGGGGGGGTACGAGCAGTACTTC